This T cell receptor beta chain is from a study of cytomegalovirus exposure and HLA in healthy donors. Comment on this clone: Its target is not known.

It was with 60 Vbeta and 13 Jbeta primers that the PCR ran. Using immunoSEQ multiplex PCR, the repertoire was profiled, and TCRdb retains in-frame clones only, with some absent. The sample has over 100,000 clones; over 60% are singletons. V lost 0 bases and J 0 bases, leaving 9 bases between the germline ends. CDR1 and CDR2 from the germline V gene are MNHEY and SVGAGI. This CDR3 is built from 16 residues. General study findings and limits: Excluded were some V segments that proved indistinguishable, including TRBV6-2 and TRBV6-3. A further, later analysis showed that HLA-associated TCR beta chains (compared with equally common others) were more clonally expanded. A later analysis linked a missense variant in DCLRE1C to the trimming of TCR beta V and J genes.

The sequenced sample consisted of PBMCs. This chain links TRBV6-5 with TRBJ2-1; the D gene is possibly TRBD2 (5 bases). The sequence was obtained from a woman in her twenties or thirties in good health and CMV-seronegative. The CDR3 DNA sequence: TGTGCCAGCAGTTACTCTCCTAGCCGCTCCTACAATGAGCAGTTCTTC. Its protein product is CASSYSPSRSYNEQFF.